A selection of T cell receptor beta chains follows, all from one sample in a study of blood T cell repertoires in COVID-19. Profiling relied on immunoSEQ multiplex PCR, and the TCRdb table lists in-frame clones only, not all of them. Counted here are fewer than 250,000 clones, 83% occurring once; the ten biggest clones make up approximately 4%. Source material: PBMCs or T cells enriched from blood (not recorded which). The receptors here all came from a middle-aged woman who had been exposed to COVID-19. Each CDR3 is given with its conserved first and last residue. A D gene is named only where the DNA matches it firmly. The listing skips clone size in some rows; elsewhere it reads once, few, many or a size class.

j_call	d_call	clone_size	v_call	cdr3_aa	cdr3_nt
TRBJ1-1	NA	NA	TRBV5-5	CASSFSGGGNTEAFF	TGTGCCAGCAGCTTTAGCGGGGGGGGTAACACTGAAGCTTTCTTT
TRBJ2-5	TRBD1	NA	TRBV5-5	CASSLEDRGYQETQYF	TGTGCCAGCAGTTTGGAGGACAGGGGATACCAAGAGACCCAGTACTTC
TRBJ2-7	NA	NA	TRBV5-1	CASSLGDARTYEQYF	TGCGCCAGCAGCTTGGGTGACGCCAGGACCTACGAGCAGTACTTC
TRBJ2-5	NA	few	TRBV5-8	CASSLAPGLTQETQYF	TGTGCCAGCAGCTTGGCCCCCGGACTTACACAAGAGACCCAGTACTTC
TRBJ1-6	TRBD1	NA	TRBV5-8	CASSGTDRNNSPLHF	TGTGCCAGCAGCGGGACGGACAGGAATAATTCACCCCTCCACTTT
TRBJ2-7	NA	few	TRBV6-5	CASTLTGDSYEQYF	TGTGCCAGCACCCTGACAGGAGACTCCTACGAGCAGTACTTC
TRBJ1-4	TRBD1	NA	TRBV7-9	CASSSTGDFEKLFF	TGTGCCAGCAGCTCGACAGGGGATTTTGAAAAACTGTTTTTT
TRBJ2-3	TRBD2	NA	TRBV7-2	CASSLSGGMQYF	TGTGCCAGCAGCTTATCGGGGGGGATGCAGTATTTT
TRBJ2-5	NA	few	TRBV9	CASNGGASRGETQYF	TGTGCCAGCAACGGCGGGGCTAGCCGGGGTGAGACCCAGTACTTC
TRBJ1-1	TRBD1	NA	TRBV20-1	CSAVRQGAFF	TGCAGTGCTGTAAGACAGGGAGCTTTCTTT
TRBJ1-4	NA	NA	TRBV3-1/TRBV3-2	CASSHRNRDNEKLFF	TGTGCCAGCAGCCACCGTAACAGGGATAATGAAAAACTGTTTTTT
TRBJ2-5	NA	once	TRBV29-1	CSVADPGRGRGETQYF	TGCAGCGTTGCCGACCCCGGGCGGGGCCGGGGAGAGACCCAGTACTTC
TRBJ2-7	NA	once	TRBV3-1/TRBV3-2	CASSLSSGGGAYEQYF	TGTGCCAGCAGCCTATCTTCCGGTGGGGGGGCATACGAGCAGTACTTC
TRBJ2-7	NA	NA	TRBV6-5	CASSLNSGGLYEQYF	TGTGCCAGCAGCCTTAACTCGGGGGGCTTATACGAGCAGTACTTC
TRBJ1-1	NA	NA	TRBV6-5	CASTPGGNANTEAFF	TGTGCCAGCACCCCTGGAGGCAACGCGAACACTGAAGCTTTCTTT
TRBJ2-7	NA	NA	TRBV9	CASAGQTYEQYF	TGTGCCAGCGCAGGACAGACCTACGAGCAGTACTTC
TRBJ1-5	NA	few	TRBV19	CASSILSGHSNQPQHF	TGTGCCAGTAGTATTCTCTCCGGACATAGCAATCAGCCCCAGCATTTT
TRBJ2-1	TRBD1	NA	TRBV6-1	CASSETGKYNEQFF	TGTGCCAGCAGTGAGACAGGGAAATACAATGAGCAGTTCTTC
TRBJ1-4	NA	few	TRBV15	CATSAGLNEKLFF	TGTGCCACCTCCGCAGGCCTTAATGAAAAACTGTTTTTT
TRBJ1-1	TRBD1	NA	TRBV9	CARATGRENTEAFF	TGTGCCAGGGCGACAGGGCGGGAAAACACTGAAGCTTTCTTT
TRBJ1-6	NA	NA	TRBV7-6	CASSLRSDSPLHF	TGTGCCAGCAGCTTAAGAAGCGATTCACCCCTCCACTTT
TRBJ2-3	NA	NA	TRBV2	CASSQGYLTDTQYF	TGTGCCAGCAGTCAGGGATATCTTACAGATACGCAGTATTTT
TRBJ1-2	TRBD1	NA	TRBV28	CASSWGQGLNGYTF	TGTGCCAGCAGCTGGGGACAGGGACTTAACGGCTACACCTTC
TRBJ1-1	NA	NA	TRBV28	CASSEERQKAFF	TGTGCCAGCAGCGAAGAAAGACAGAAAGCTTTCTTT
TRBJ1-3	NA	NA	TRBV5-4	CASSLGQFFSGNTIYF	TGTGCCAGCAGCCTAGGACAGTTCTTCTCTGGAAACACCATATATTTT
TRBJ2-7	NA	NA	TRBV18	CASSPGQLPPYEQYF	TGTGCCAGCTCACCAGGACAGCTACCCCCCTACGAGCAGTACTTC
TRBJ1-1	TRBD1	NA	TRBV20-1	CSASSEWDRDSAFF	TGCAGTGCTAGTTCGGAATGGGACCGGGACAGCGCTTTCTTT
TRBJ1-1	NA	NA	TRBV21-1	CASSKAGHRNTEAFF	TGTGCCAGCAGCAAAGCGGGACACCGGAACACTGAAGCTTTCTTT
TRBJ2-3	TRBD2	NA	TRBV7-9	CASSPRTSGVTDTQYF	TGTGCCAGCAGCCCGCGGACTAGCGGGGTCACAGATACGCAGTATTTT
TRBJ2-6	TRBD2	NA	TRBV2	CASGRTSVAGANVLTF	TGTGCCAGCGGCCGGACTAGCGTTGCTGGGGCCAACGTCCTGACTTTC
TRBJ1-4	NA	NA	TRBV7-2	CASSLVAATGNEKLFF	TGTGCCAGCAGCTTAGTGGCAGCGACGGGGAATGAAAAACTGTTTTTT
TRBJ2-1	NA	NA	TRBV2	CASSEDTGANEQFF	TGTGCCAGCAGTGAAGATACTGGGGCCAATGAGCAGTTCTTC
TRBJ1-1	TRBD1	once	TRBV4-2	CVSSQPSSTGAGMNTEAFF	TGTGTCAGCAGCCAACCGAGTAGTACAGGGGCAGGGATGAACACTGAAGCTTTCTTT
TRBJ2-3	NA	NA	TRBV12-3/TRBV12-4	CASSPGRDTQYF	TGTGCCAGCTCCCCGGGGAGAGATACGCAGTATTTT
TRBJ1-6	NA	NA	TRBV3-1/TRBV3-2	CASSQGPDSPLHF	TGTGCCAGCAGCCAAGGGCCCGATTCACCCCTCCACTTT
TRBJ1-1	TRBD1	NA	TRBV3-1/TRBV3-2	CASSSYRGDTEAFF	TGTGCCAGCAGCTCATACAGGGGAGACACTGAAGCTTTCTTT
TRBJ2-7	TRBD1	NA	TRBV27	CASSGTGNYEQYF	TGTGCCAGCTCCGGGACAGGAAACTACGAGCAGTACTTC
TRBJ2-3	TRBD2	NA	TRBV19	CASSETSGGAPTDTQYF	TGTGCCAGTAGTGAGACTAGCGGGGGGGCCCCTACAGATACGCAGTATTTT
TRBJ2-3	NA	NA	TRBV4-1	CASSQNSAGVTDTQYF	TGCGCCAGCAGCCAAAATTCGGCAGGGGTAACAGATACGCAGTATTTT
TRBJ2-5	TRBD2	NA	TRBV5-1	CASSLGPLAGGPQTQYF	TGCGCCAGCAGCTTGGGACCTTTAGCGGGGGGGCCGCAGACCCAGTACTTC
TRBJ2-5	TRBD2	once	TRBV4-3	CASSQALGGGETQYF	TGCGCCAGCAGCCAAGCCCTGGGGGGAGGGGAGACCCAGTACTTC
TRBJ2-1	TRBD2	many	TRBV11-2	CASSLRLAGVYNEQFF	TGTGCCAGCAGCCTTCGACTAGCGGGAGTTTACAATGAGCAGTTCTTC
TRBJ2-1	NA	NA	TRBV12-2	CASRQTRRFSYNEQFF	TGTGCAAGTCGCCAGACGCGGAGGTTCTCCTACAATGAGCAGTTCTTC
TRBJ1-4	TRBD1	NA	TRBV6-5	CASSYAGQGEEKLFF	TGTGCCAGCAGTTACGCCGGACAGGGTGAAGAAAAACTGTTTTTT
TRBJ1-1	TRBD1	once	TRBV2	CASSSRGYTEAFF	TGTGCCAGCAGTAGCAGGGGGTACACTGAAGCTTTCTTT
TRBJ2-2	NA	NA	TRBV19	CASTPWGGGTGELFF	TGTGCCAGTACCCCGTGGGGGGGCGGGACCGGGGAGCTGTTTTTT